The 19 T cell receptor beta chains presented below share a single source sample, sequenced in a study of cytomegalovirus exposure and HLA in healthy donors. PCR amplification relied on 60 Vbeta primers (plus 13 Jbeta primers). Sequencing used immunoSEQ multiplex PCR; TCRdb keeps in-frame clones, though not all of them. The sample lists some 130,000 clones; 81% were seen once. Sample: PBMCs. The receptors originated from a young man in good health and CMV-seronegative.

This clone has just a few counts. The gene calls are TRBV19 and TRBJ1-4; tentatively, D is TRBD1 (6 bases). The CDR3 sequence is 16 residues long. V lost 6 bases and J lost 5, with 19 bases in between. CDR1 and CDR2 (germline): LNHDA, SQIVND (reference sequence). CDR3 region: CASRDKDRQRNEKLFF. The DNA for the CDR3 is TGTGCCAGTAGGGACAAAGACAGGCAACGGAATGAAAAACTGTTTTTT. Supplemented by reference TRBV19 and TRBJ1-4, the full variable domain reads DGGITQSPKYLFRKEGQNVTLSCEQNLNHDAMYWYRQDPGQGLRLIYYSQIVNDFQKGDIAEGYSVSREKKESFPLTVTSAQKNPTAFYLCASRDKDRQRNEKLFFGSGTQLSVL.

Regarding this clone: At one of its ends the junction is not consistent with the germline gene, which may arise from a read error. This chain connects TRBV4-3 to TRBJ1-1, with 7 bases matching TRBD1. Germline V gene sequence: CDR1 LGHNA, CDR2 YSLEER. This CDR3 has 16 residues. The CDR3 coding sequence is TGCGTCAGCAGCCAAGATACAGGGGCTGGGTTCCTGGAGGCTTTCTTT. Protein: CVSSQDTGAGFLEAFF.

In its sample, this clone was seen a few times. The CDR3 bases are TGCGCCAGCAGCCTCGACGGAGAGGGTAATCAGCCCCAGCATTTT. Amino acids: CASSLDGEGNQPQHF. The V call is TRBV4-3, the J call TRBJ1-5; D uncertain. This CDR3 spans 15 amino acids. CDR1 and CDR2 (germline): LGHNA, YSLEER. V shed 4 bases and J shed 4 bases, with 14 bases lying between them.

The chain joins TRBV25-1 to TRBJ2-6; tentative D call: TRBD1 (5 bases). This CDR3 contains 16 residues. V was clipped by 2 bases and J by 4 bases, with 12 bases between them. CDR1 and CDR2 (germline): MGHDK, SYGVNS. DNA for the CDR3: TGTGCCAGCAGTGAAAAAACAGGTTACGGGGCCAACGTCCTGACTTTC. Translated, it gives CASSEKTGYGANVLTF.

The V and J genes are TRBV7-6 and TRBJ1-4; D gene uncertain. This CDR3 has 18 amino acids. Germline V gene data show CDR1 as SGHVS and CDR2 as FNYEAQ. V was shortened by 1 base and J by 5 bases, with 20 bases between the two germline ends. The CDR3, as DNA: TGTGCCAGCAGCTTAGAATTTGGCAGTCCGACGGAGAATGAAAAACTGTTTTTT. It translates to CASSLEFGSPTENEKLFF.

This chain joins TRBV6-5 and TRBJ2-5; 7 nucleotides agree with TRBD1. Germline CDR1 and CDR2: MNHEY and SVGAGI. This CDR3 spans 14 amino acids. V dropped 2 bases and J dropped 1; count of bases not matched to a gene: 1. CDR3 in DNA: TGTGCCAGCAGTTACCGGACAGGCCAAGAGACCCAGTACTTC. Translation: CASSYRTGQETQYF.

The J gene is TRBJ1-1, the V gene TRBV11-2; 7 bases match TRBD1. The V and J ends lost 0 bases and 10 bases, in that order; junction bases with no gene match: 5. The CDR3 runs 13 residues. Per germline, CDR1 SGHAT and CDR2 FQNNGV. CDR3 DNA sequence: TGTGCCAGCAGCTTAGACGACAGGGTCTTAGCTTTCTTT. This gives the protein CASSLDDRVLAFF.

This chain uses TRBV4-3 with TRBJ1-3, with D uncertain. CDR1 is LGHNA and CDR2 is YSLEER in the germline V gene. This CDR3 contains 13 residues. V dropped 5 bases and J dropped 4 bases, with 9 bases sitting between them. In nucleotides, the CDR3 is TGCGCCAGCAGCGTCTCGACAGGAAACACCATATATTTT. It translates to CASSVSTGNTIYF.

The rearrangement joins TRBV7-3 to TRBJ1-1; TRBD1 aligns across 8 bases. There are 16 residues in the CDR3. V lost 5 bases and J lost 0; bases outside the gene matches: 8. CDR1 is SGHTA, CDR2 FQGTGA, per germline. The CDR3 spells CASSPRTGNLNTEAFF. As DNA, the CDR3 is TGTGCCAGCAGCCCAAGGACAGGGAATTTGAACACTGAAGCTTTCTTT.

Written as DNA, the CDR3 is TGTGCCAGCAGCTTGAAACTCGGGGTTGAGAGGGCAACTAATGAAAAACTGTTTTTT. Protein: CASSLKLGVERATNEKLFF. The V call is TRBV5-4, the J call TRBJ1-4; no reliable D call. The germline gives CDR1 SGHNT, CDR2 YYREEE (reference sequence). The CDR3 is made up of 19 amino acids. Between the trimmed V and J ends, which lost 1 base and 0 bases, there was a span of 19 bases.

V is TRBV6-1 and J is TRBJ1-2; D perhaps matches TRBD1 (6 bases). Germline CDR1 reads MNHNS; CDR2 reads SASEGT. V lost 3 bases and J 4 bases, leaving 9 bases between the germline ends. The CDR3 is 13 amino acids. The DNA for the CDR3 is TGTGCCAGCAGTGAGACAGGTCCCTATGGCTACACCTTC. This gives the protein CASSETGPYGYTF.

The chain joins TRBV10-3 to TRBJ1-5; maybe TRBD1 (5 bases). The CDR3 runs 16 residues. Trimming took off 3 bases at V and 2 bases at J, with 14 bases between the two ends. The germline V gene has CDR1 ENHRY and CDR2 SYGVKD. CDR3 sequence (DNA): TGTGCCATCAGTGATCAAGCAGGGATAGGCAATCAGCCCCAGCATTTT. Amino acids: CAISDQAGIGNQPQHF.

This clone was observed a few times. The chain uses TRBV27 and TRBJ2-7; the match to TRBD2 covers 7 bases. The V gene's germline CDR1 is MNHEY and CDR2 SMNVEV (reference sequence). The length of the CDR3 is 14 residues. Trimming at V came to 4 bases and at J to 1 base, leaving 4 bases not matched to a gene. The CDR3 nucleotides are TGTGCCAGCAGTTACGGGACTATTTCCTACGAGCAGTACTTC. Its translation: CASSYGTISYEQYF.

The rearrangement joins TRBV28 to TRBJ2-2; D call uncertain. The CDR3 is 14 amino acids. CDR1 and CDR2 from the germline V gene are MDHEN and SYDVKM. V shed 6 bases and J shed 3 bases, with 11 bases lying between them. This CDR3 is CASSTKSYTGELFF. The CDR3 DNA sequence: TGTGCCAGCAGCACCAAGAGTTACACCGGGGAGCTGTTTTTT.

CDR3 loop: CASSLAGRGVNEQYF. The DNA for the CDR3 is TGTGCCAGCAGCTTAGCCGGCAGGGGAGTCAACGAGCAGTACTTC. The chain joins TRBV7-6 to TRBJ2-7; D may be TRBD1 (6 bases). The V end was cut by 0 bases, the J end by 5 bases, with 14 bases between. The CDR3 totals 15 residues. Per germline, CDR1 SGHVS and CDR2 FNYEAQ.

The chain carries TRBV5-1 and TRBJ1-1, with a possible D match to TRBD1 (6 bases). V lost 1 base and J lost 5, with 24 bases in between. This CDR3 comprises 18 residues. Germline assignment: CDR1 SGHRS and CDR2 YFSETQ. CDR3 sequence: CASSLFRGALKSGTEAFF. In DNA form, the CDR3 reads TGCGCCAGCAGCTTGTTTCGGGGGGCCCTAAAATCCGGTACTGAAGCTTTCTTT. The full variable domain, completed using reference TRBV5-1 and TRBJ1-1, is KAGVTQTPRYLIKTRGQQVTLSCSPISGHRSVSWYQQTPGQGLQFLFEYFSETQRNKGNFPGRFSGRQFSNSRSEMNVSTLELGDSALYLCASSLFRGALKSGTEAFFGQGTRLTVV.

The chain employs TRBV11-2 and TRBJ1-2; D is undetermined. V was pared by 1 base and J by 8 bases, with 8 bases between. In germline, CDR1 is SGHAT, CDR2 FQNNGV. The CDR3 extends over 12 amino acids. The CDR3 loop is CASSLVGRGYTF. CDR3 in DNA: TGTGCCAGCAGCTTAGTTGGGAGGGGCTACACCTTC.

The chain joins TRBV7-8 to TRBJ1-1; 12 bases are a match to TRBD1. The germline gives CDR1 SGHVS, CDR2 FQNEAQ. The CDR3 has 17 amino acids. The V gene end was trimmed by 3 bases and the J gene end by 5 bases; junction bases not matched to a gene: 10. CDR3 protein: CASSLGTGGRMETEAFF. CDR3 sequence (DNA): TGTGCCAGCAGCTTGGGGACAGGGGGCCGCATGGAGACTGAAGCTTTCTTT.

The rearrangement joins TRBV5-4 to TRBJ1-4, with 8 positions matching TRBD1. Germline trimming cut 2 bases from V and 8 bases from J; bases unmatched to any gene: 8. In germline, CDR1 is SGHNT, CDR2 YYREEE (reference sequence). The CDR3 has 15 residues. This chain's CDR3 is CASSFGTGQGEKLFF. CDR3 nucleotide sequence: TGTGCCAGCAGCTTCGGGACAGGCCAGGGGGAAAAACTGTTTTTT.